Listed here is a single TCR beta chain. Antigen: not known. This entry comes from a study of cytomegalovirus exposure and HLA in healthy donors. Study conclusions and caveats: A later analysis reported that several of the most significant clusters appeared to be linked to common viral pathogens, among them Epstein-Barr virus. Upon later analysis, TCR association rates were observed to vary by HLA locus, being highest for DRB1 and lowest for HLA-C. In terms of immune exposure information, only CMV serostatus was available.

It was with 60 Vbeta and 13 Jbeta primers that the PCR ran. In the source study's methods: There were around 77 million unique TCR beta chains by a later count, and approximately 11 million of them were shared. TCRdb keeps only in-frame clones here, not all; method: immunoSEQ multiplex PCR. D and trimming were read from the DNA, whereas the V and J calls and clone size are those reported in that table. The sample lists approximately 210,000 clones, about four fifths seen once, with approximately 0.36% in the top ten. Trimming cost V 0 bases and J 7 bases, with 9 bases left between them. Looked up from germline, CDR1 is GTSNPN and CDR2 is SVGIG (reference sequence). This CDR3 spans 13 amino acids.

Sequencing input: PBMCs. The chain employs TRBV30 and TRBJ1-4, with D unclear. The receptor comes from a male donor in good health and CMV-seropositive. CDR3 nucleotides: TGTGCCTGGAGTGTATTCCAATTTGAAAAACTGTTTTTT. Translating it yields CAWSVFQFEKLFF.